This T cell receptor (beta chain) was captured in a study of blood T cells in healthy people across ages (dated by TCRdb to between 2014 and 2017). As for the study more broadly: In model experiments, template switching captured roughly one uniquely barcoded TCR beta cDNA molecule for every two T cells. Age-related changes in TCR beta repertoire diversity were measured in the study by deep sequencing normalized with unique cDNA molecular identifiers. The donors were split into four age groups: young (average around 15 years), middle-aged (39), aged (roughly 60) and long-lived (approximately 80). Donors of different ages were randomly distributed across sequencing lanes to avoid experimental bias. The study analyzed two additional independent replicas of 1 million unique cDNA reads from the same blood draw for two donors, one aged 18 to 30 and one aged 80 or older. General study outcomes and caveats: The long-lived group showed more naive CD4+ T cells, fewer expanded clones and increased TCR diversity than the aged group, suggesting age selection. Estimates of total diversity from one million sequenced T cells were regarded as lower bounds and underestimates. Observed TCR beta diversity per million T cells fell roughly linearly with age, and a significant reduction was already apparent by age about 43. Because donor CMV infection status was unknown, age-related changes in expanded clonotypes were potentially confounded. A strong correlation was found between observed TCR beta diversity and the percentage of naive T cells measured by flow cytometry. Conclusive comparison of naive and antigen-experienced compartments was prevented by the profiling of bulk unsorted PBMCs.

Donors were 40 or so systemically healthy Caucasian individuals from Russia aged roughly 6 to 90 years. Roughly 10 milliliters of peripheral blood were drawn from each donor into EDTA-treated Vacutainer tubes. Ficoll-Paque density-gradient centrifugation was used to isolate PBMCs, with at least 6 million obtained per sample. Total RNA, at least 6 micrograms per sample, was extracted from PBMCs with Trizol reagent. For every donor, flow cytometry on a PBMC aliquot measured the percentage of naive CD45RAhigh/CD27high T cells. Library prep was done by 5' RACE. Sequencing used an Illumina HiSeq 2500. The second PCR ran for roughly 6 to 11 cycles and used a J-beta primer mix along with a sample-barcoded 5' primer. Each TCR beta cDNA molecule received a unique molecular identifier from a template-switch 5' adaptor carrying 12 random nucleotides. Each sample yielded at least 2.5 million CDR3-containing paired-end reads. First-strand cDNA synthesis was performed from all RNA using the Mint cDNA synthesis kit, with priming by a TRBC-specific oligonucleotide. All cDNA was treated with uracil-DNA glycosylase and then went through a first 18-cycle PCR with the universal primers M1SS and BC2_uni_R. As for how the authors treated the data: Each sample was normalized by randomly selecting 1 million high-quality reads, each carrying a distinct molecular identifier. Instead of being binned into consensus sequences, reads with shared molecular identifiers were discarded. MiTCR, set to a Q25 quality threshold and the strictest error-elimination algorithm, was used for CDR3 identification, clonotype clustering and error correction. A nonparametric unseen species model using Euler transformation provided a lower-bound estimate of total TCR beta diversity. The raw public data were reprocessed by TCRdb itself: fastp quality trimming at Q25, MiXCR clonotype calling, in-frame beta chains only. Rows with a matching CDR3 protein are joined into one entry that keeps the most common DNA and genes. The V and J calls and clone size come from TCRdb's table, not from the authors' own analysis. The sample table lists 600,000 to 1,000,000 distinct CDR3 sequences, roughly 64% of them with a count of one. The ten largest clonotypes hold approximately 21% of the sample.

Points on this clonotype: What this receptor recognizes is not known. No base quality information exists; no much larger clone differs at one position.

The CDR3, from cysteine to phenylalanine, totals 15 residues. The only DNA kept is the CDR3, 45 bases in frame from the first base. As encoded in the germline V gene (reference sequence), CDR1 is DFQATT while CDR2 is SNEGSKA. V is clipped by 1 base and J by 5 bases, and the sequence between their germline boundaries is 15 bases long. This sequence originates from a man aged 25 to 40 in good health. What was sequenced was blood. The sequence joins TRBV20-1 to TRBJ2-1; TRBD1 is a possible D gene, resting on 5 matching bases. The CDR3 amino acid sequence is: CSARGGRDWNNEQFF. At the DNA level, the sequence is TGCAGTGCTAGAGGTGGCAGGGATTGGAACAATGAGCAGTTCTTC.